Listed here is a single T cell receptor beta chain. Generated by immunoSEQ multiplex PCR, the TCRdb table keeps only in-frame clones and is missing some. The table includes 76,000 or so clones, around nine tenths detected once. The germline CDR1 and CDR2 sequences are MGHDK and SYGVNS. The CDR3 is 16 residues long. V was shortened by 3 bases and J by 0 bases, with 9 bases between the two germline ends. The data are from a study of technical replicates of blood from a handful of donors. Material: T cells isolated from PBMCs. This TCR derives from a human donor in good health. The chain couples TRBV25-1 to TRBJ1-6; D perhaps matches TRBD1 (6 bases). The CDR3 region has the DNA TGTGCCAGCAGTGACAGGGGTTTCTCCTATAATTCACCCCTCCACTTT. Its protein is CASSDRGFSYNSPLHF.